The 13 T cell receptor beta chains below were found in one sample sequenced in a study of blood T cell repertoires in COVID-19. The data were produced by immunoSEQ multiplex PCR, yet TCRdb's version contains in-frame clones alone and is incomplete. The sample has hundreds of thousands of clones; 85% to 90% are singletons. Sequencing was performed on peripheral blood. These receptors originate from a woman in her twenties or thirties with COVID-19, enrolled during active disease.

This clone was found a few times. The rearrangement links TRBV5-4 to TRBJ2-7, with D possibly matching TRBD1 (6 bases). This CDR3 has 14 amino acids. Trimming left V 1 base short and J 3 bases short, with 11 bases between. Germline CDR1 is SGHNT and CDR2 is YYREEE (reference sequence). The CDR3 loop is CASSLPGQSYEQYF. DNA of the CDR3: TGTGCCAGCAGCTTGCCGGGACAAAGCTACGAGCAGTACTTC. Using reference TRBV5-4 and TRBJ2-7 for the parts outside the CDR3, the full variable domain is ETGVTQSPTHLIKTRGQQVTLRCSSQSGHNTVSWYQQALGQGPQFIFQYYREEENGRGNFPPRFSGLQFPNYSSELNVNALELDDSALYLCASSLPGQSYEQYFGPGTRLTVT.

The V and J genes are TRBV7-9 and TRBJ2-7; 9 nucleotides match TRBD2. The germline CDR1 and CDR2 sequences are SEHNR and FQNEAQ (reference sequence). CDR3 size: 13 residues. J gave up 6 bases and V 3 bases, and 3 bases lay outside the gene matches. CDR3 in amino acids: CASSLPTSGEQYF. The CDR3 coding sequence is TGTGCCAGCAGCTTGCCGACTAGCGGCGAGCAGTACTTC. The variable domain in full, completed from reference TRBV7-9 and TRBJ2-7, reads DTGVSQNPRHKITKRGQNVTFRCDPISEHNRLYWYRQTLGQGPEFLTYFQNEAQLEKSRLLSDRFSAERPKGSFSTLEIQRTEQGDSAMYLCASSLPTSGEQYFGPGTRLTVT.

The rearrangement links TRBV2 to TRBJ1-2; unclear D gene. Germline V gene lookup returns CDR1 SNHLY and CDR2 FYNNEI. CDR3 size: 11 residues. V was trimmed by 3 bases and J by 5 bases, leaving 4 bases between them. CDR3 DNA: TGTGCCAGCAGTGACATGTATGGCTACACCTTC. It translates to CASSDMYGYTF.

V gene TRBV6-5 combines with J gene TRBJ2-6; tentative D call: TRBD2 (5 bases). Germline lookup yields CDR1 MNHEY and CDR2 SVGAGI. V shed 4 bases and J shed 2 bases, with 12 bases lying between them. The CDR3 has 16 residues. CDR3 amino acids: CASSSPSRAGANVLTF. As DNA, the CDR3 is TGTGCCAGCAGTTCCCCCTCGAGGGCTGGGGCCAACGTCCTGACTTTC.

The chain joins TRBV5-6 to TRBJ2-7; TRBD1 matches at 7 bases. The CDR3 consists of 13 residues. Unmatched junction bases numbered 3, after V lost 3 bases and J lost 3 bases. Germline lookup yields CDR1 SGHDT and CDR2 YYEEEE. For the CDR3, the DNA is TGTGCCAGCAGCTACGACAGGGTCTACGAGCAGTACTTC. Protein product: CASSYDRVYEQYF.

V gene TRBV28 combines with J gene TRBJ1-5, with unresolved D. Trimming removed 5 bases at V and 4 bases at J, with 9 bases between. CDR3 length: 13 residues. CDR1 is MDHEN and CDR2 is SYDVKM in the germline V gene. The CDR3: CASSEIWNQPQHF. CDR3 in DNA: TGTGCCAGCAGTGAGATTTGGAATCAGCCCCAGCATTTT.

This chain links TRBV14 with TRBJ1-2; 7 bases line up with TRBD1. In germline, CDR1 is SGHDN, CDR2 FVKESK. J gave up 7 bases and V 2 bases, and 7 bases lay outside the gene matches. The CDR3 spans 14 residues. The CDR3 nucleotides are TGTGCCAGCAGCCAAAGGCCCGGACAGGTTGGCTACACCTTC. Amino acid sequence: CASSQRPGQVGYTF.

The V and J genes are TRBV7-8 and TRBJ2-1, with 7 positions matching TRBD2. The CDR3 length is 15 residues. Trimming cost V 3 bases and J 2 bases; bases outside gene matches: 4. Germline V lookup: CDR1 SGHVS, CDR2 FQNEAQ. The chain's CDR3 is CASSLASGPYNEQFF. The CDR3, as DNA: TGTGCCAGCAGCTTGGCTAGCGGACCCTACAATGAGCAGTTCTTC. Filled out from reference TRBV7-8 and TRBJ2-1, the complete variable domain reads GAGVSQSPRYKVAKRGQDVALRCDPISGHVSLFWYQQALGQGPEFLTYFQNEAQLDKSGLPSDRFFAERPEGSVSTLKIQRTQQEDSAVYLCASSLASGPYNEQFFGPGTRLTVL.

The chain employs TRBV25-1 and TRBJ1-2, with 7 bases lining up with TRBD1. The V segment lost 1 base and the J segment 7 bases; nucleotides outside the gene matches: 9. CDR3 size: 15 residues. Germline V gives CDR1 MGHDK, CDR2 SYGVNS. The CDR3 bases are TGTGCCAGCAGTGAATGGACAGGTCCATATGGTGGCTACACCTTC. It encodes CASSEWTGPYGGYTF.

This clone appeared a few times. J is TRBJ1-1 and V is TRBV30; D not certain. The CDR3 is 11 residues long. Per the germline V gene, CDR1 is GTSNPN and CDR2 is SVGIG (reference sequence). With 2 bases removed from V and 10 bases from J, the gap between germline ends came to 11 bases. This CDR3 is CAWSWEGRAFF. The CDR3 DNA sequence: TGTGCCTGGAGTTGGGAAGGGAGAGCTTTCTTT. The full variable domain, completed using reference TRBV30 and TRBJ1-1, is SQTIHQWPATLVQPVGSPLSLECTVEGTSNPNLYWYRQAAGRGLQLLFYSVGIGQISSEVPQNLSASRPQDRQFILSSKKLLLSDSGFYLCAWSWEGRAFFGQGTRLTVV.

The chain uses TRBV27 and TRBJ2-2; 8 positions agree with TRBD1. The CDR3 consists of 13 residues. Germline values: CDR1 MNHEY, CDR2 SMNVEV (reference sequence). V shed 8 bases, J shed 13 bases, and the junction held 12 bases outside the gene matches. CDR3 in amino acids: CASGDRGRGGLFF. CDR3 sequence (DNA): TGTGCCAGCGGTGACAGGGGTCGGGGAGGGCTGTTTTTT.

The chain employs TRBV13 and TRBJ1-2, with 7 bases fitting TRBD1. J gave up 7 bases and V 8 bases, and 7 bases lay outside the gene matches. The CDR3 is 12 amino acids. Germline-derived CDR1 and CDR2 are PRHDT and FYEKMQ (reference sequence). CDR3 loop: CASGDNRGGYTF. The DNA of the CDR3 is TGTGCCAGCGGCGATAACAGGGGTGGCTACACCTTC.

The CDR3 DNA reads as TGTGCCAGTAGTAACGGACAGGTTGTTGGCTACACCTTC. Translating it yields CASSNGQVVGYTF. J is TRBJ1-2 and V is TRBV19; TRBD1 matches at 7 bases. Germline CDR1 LNHDA, CDR2 SQIVND (reference sequence). V lost 4 bases, J lost 7 bases, and 6 bases stayed unmatched. CDR3 length: 13 amino acids. The full variable domain, with the rest looked up from reference TRBV19 and TRBJ1-2, is DGGITQSPKYLFRKEGQNVTLSCEQNLNHDAMYWYRQDPGQGLRLIYYSQIVNDFQKGDIAEGYSVSREKKESFPLTVTSAQKNPTAFYLCASSNGQVVGYTFGSGTRLTVV.